This is a list of T cell receptor beta chains from one sample in a study of blood T cell repertoires in COVID-19. The repertoire was sequenced with immunoSEQ multiplex PCR; TCRdb's copy has only in-frame clones and lacks some. The top ten hold about 2.6% of the sample, which has roughly 150,000 clones, approximately 86% seen once. Sequencing was performed on peripheral blood. The receptors stem from a woman aged 80 or over with COVID-19, enrolled during active disease. Each CDR3 is given without its conserved first and last residue.

length,V,CDR3
12,TRBV7-3,ASSSPGGTGELF
13,TRBV7-3,ASSLTGAGNEKLF
14,TRBV3-1/TRBV3-2,ASSLFGGSTTGELF
8,TRBV19,ASSSDIQY
11,TRBV6-5,ASSFGTQETQY
11,TRBV6-5,ASSPTGGNGYT
12,TRBV3-1/TRBV3-2,ASSQHGQTDTQY
10,TRBV12-3/TRBV12-4,ASSPGGEKLF
12,TRBV19,ASSIRGLNTEAF
11,TRBV5-8,ATSDRPAYEQY
11,TRBV29-1,SVVTGPNYGYT
11,TRBV19,ASMSDRIYGYT
15,TRBV3-1/TRBV3-2,ASSQSRTGEVEEKLF
12,TRBV7-9,ASSFAQGLYGYT
12,TRBV5-1,ASSLAVLDSPLH
15,TRBV4-2,ASSQDLGQGGTGELF
12,TRBV7-9,ASSLERSTDTQY
15,TRBV19,ASSIMGQGVGTGELF
13,TRBV4-3,ASSQGIREPYGYT
12,TRBV5-6,ASSGQELNEKLF
14,TRBV28,ASSLDWRGGTDTQY
14,TRBV6-1,ASSDGTPRGGSPLH
13,TRBV7-8,ASSPRLAGKDTQY
14,TRBV9,ASSVRGDLAYNEQF
14,TRBV24-1,ATSDSTGGAGQPQH
11,TRBV19,ASGGPNREKLF
13,TRBV7-3,ASSLSGLLNSPLH
14,TRBV7-2,ASSFRLGWATDTQY
13,TRBV7-9,ASSLSETHSNEQF
11,TRBV12-3/TRBV12-4,ASSLPPGNTIY
14,TRBV21-1,ASSKVNRGLGNTIY
14,TRBV6-5,ASSYSLGTGNSPLH
14,TRBV28,ASSFVGQGARYGYT
13,TRBV28,ASSLMGQGQFEQY
13,TRBV27,ASSSSTGANTEAF
10,TRBV28,ASLGQHGEQY
13,TRBV18,ASSLLSEGGKTQY
10,TRBV28,ASSFRGQPQH
15,TRBV3-1/TRBV3-2,ASSVAPGTSENYEQY
13,TRBV5-4,ASSLKETGDTEAF
9,TRBV20-1,SALAVETQY
13,TRBV6-5,ASSNSDSPGTEAF
13,TRBV6-6,ASSYDSLGRETQY
13,TRBV14,ASSPGTGPHYGYT
12,TRBV3-1/TRBV3-2,ASRSGGMNTEAF
13,TRBV11-3,ASSLGGSSYNEQF
12,TRBV19,ASSSSGTRYGYT
13,TRBV24-1,ATSGVGALGDTQY
13,TRBV2,ASSDVQGLLSGYT